The 30 T cell receptor beta chains below come from one sample, sequenced in a study of blood T cells in healthy people across ages. It was with a sample-barcoded 5' primer and a J-beta primer mix that a second PCR of about 7 to 12 cycles was run. TCRdb re-called the 5' RACE reads with MiXCR, one entry per CDR3 protein. The profile covers about 1.6 million distinct CDR3 sequences, with 34% appearing a single time and over 9% taken by the ten largest. What was sequenced was blood. Receptors were obtained from a woman aged 25 to 39 in good health.

The chain is built from TRBV27 and TRBJ2-7; 10 bases are a match to TRBD1. The J segment lost 6 bases and the V segment lost 0 bases, leaving 2 bases of the junction unmatched. Germline CDR1 is MNHEY and CDR2 is SMNVEV (reference sequence). This CDR3 is 14 amino acids long. CDR3 amino acids: CASSLSGTGVEQYF. In DNA form, the CDR3 reads TGTGCCAGCAGTTTATCCGGGACAGGGGTCGAGCAGTACTTC.

This clonotype was counted between two and nine times. V and J are TRBV10-3 and TRBJ2-2, with TRBD2 matching over 12 bases. The germline CDR1 and CDR2 sequences are ENHRY and SYGVKD. The CDR3 covers 15 residues. With 6 bases clipped from V and 1 base from J, the junction kept 0 bases outside the gene matches. CDR3 in amino acids: CAIRGLAGNTGELFF. The CDR3 region has the DNA TGTGCCATCAGGGGACTAGCGGGGAACACCGGGGAGCTGTTTTTT.

This chain uses TRBV11-2 with TRBJ1-1; TRBD1 matches at 7 bases. This CDR3 has 15 residues. Germline CDR1 reads SGHAT; CDR2 reads FQNNGV. The J segment lost 1 base and the V segment lost 5 bases, leaving 7 bases of the junction unmatched. The CDR3 loop reads CASSLPGQSNTEAFF. In nucleotides, the CDR3 is TGTGCCAGCAGCCTGCCGGGACAGTCGAACACTGAAGCTTTCTTT.

The J gene is TRBJ1-2, the V gene TRBV6-1, with D tentatively TRBD1 (5 bases). This CDR3 has 11 amino acids. Trimming left V 11 bases short and J 8 bases short, with 15 bases between. The germline gives CDR1 MNHNS, CDR2 SASEGT. CDR3 residues: CAGGTAFGYTF. The CDR3 nucleotides are TGTGCCGGAGGGACCGCCTTCGGCTACACCTTC.

Ten or more counts support this clonotype. The rearrangement links TRBV10-3 to TRBJ2-7; TRBD2 aligns across 11 bases. V dropped 4 bases and J dropped 6; count of bases not matched to a gene: 2. The CDR3 has 13 residues. The germline V gene has CDR1 ENHRY and CDR2 SYGVKD. CDR3 residues: CAISALAGGEQYF. DNA for the CDR3: TGTGCCATCAGTGCGCTAGCGGGAGGCGAGCAGTACTTC.

This chain uses TRBV12-3 or TRBV12-4 with TRBJ2-1; 10 nucleotides match TRBD2. With V trimmed by 8 bases and J by 0 bases, 7 bases remained unmatched. The CDR3 spans 16 residues. The DNA for the CDR3 is TGTGCCAGCGACCAGCGGGGGGGAGACTCCTACAATGAGCAGTTCTTC. This encodes CASDQRGGDSYNEQFF.

The chain recombines TRBV14 with TRBJ2-2; D may match TRBD1 or TRBD2 (7 bases each). The ends were cut back, 5 bases at V and 7 bases at J, with 20 bases in the middle. Germline V gene lookup returns CDR1 SGHDN and CDR2 FVKESK. The CDR3 extends over 16 amino acids. This CDR3 is CASSSPGGEENGELFF. The CDR3 nucleotides read TGTGCCAGCAGCTCCCCAGGGGGGGAGGAGAACGGGGAGCTGTTTTTT.

The rearrangement links TRBV4-1 to TRBJ2-7; D remains ambiguous. V lost 0 bases to trimming and J lost 2 bases, with 17 bases between them. Germline V CDR1 and CDR2: MGHRA, YSYEKL. CDR3 length: 17 amino acids. In DNA, the CDR3 is TGCGCCAGCAGCCAAGAAAAGGTTCCCGCGGCCCCCTACGAGCAGTACTTC. Its translation: CASSQEKVPAAPYEQYF.

With respect to this clonotype: One junction end does not reproduce the germline sequence, and a read error may be involved. This chain uses TRBV10-3 with TRBJ2-7, with D perhaps matching TRBD2 (7 bases). This CDR3 is 13 amino acids long. Per the germline V gene, CDR1 is ENHRY and CDR2 is SYGVKD. This chain's CDR3 is CATSEGGLGEQYF. CDR3 DNA: TGTGCCACCAGTGAGGGGGGGCTAGGGGAGCAGTACTTC.

With regard to this clonotype: One base away lies a much larger clone, so this may be a sequencing read error. The chain joins TRBV20-1 to TRBJ2-1; the D is unclear. Near its end, the DNA agrees better with TRBJ2-7, so the J call may be wrong. The CDR3 consists of 15 residues. Germline loops: CDR1 DFQATT, CDR2 SNEGSKA (reference sequence). In DNA form, the CDR3 reads TGCAGTGCCACCGATCCGAGAAAATCCTACAATGAGCAGTACTTC. Protein: CSATDPRKSYNEQYF.

V and J are TRBV6-5 and TRBJ2-2; 9 nucleotides match TRBD2. Per germline, CDR1 MNHEY and CDR2 SVGAGI. This CDR3 spans 15 amino acids. The ends lost 7 bases at V and 0 bases at J; junction bases unmatched: 3. The CDR3 sequence: CASTRGGANTGELFF. The CDR3 DNA reads TGTGCCAGCACTCGCGGGGGGGCGAACACCGGGGAGCTGTTTTTT.

As to this clonotype: Sequence at one end of the junction differs from germline and may be a read error. The gene calls are TRBV7-9 and TRBJ2-7; no firm D call. CDR3 length: 13 residues. Germline CDR1 is SEHNR and CDR2 is FQNEAQ (reference sequence). The CDR3 nucleotides are TGTACCAGCAGCTTAGCAGGACGCTACGAGCAGTACTTC. As protein: CTSSLAGRYEQYF.

The chain employs TRBV14 and TRBJ2-1, with 15 bases identical to TRBD2. CDR3 length: 20 amino acids. Trimming took 3 bases from V and 3 from J; bases not matched to a gene: 12. Germline V CDR1 and CDR2: SGHDN, FVKESK. The CDR3 region has the DNA TGTGCCAGCAGCCATCTACCGGGACTAGCGGGGGGCCATATCTACAATGAGCAGTTCTTC. This translates into CASSHLPGLAGGHIYNEQFF.

The count of this clonotype is one. One end of the junction does not line up with germline, which may come from a read error. The chain carries TRBV2 and TRBJ1-2, with TRBD1 matching 8 bases. This CDR3 has 18 residues. CDR1 and CDR2 from the germline V gene are SNHLY and FYNNEI. The CDR3 region is CASSYNPGQASLSYGYIF. CDR3 in DNA: TGTGCCAGCAGCTATAACCCGGGACAGGCCTCACTTTCCTATGGCTACATCTTC.

The chain uses TRBV27 and TRBJ1-2, with D tentatively TRBD1 (6 bases). There are 12 residues in the CDR3. Germline V gives CDR1 MNHEY, CDR2 SMNVEV (reference sequence). V lost 4 bases and J lost 6, with 9 bases in between. The CDR3 DNA sequence: TGTGCCAGCAGTTCCAGGGGCCATGGCTACACCTTC. Its protein is CASSSRGHGYTF.

In its sample, this clonotype was seen a few times. The genes are TRBV6-1 and TRBJ1-2; D gene unclear. Germline V gene lookup returns CDR1 MNHNS and CDR2 SASEGT. The CDR3 is made up of 14 amino acids. V lost 2 bases and J lost 7, with 14 bases in between. CDR3 amino acids: CASSEPFRRSGYTF. The CDR3 DNA reads as TGTGCCAGCAGTGAACCTTTCCGCCGGAGTGGCTACACCTTC.

The genes are TRBV28 and TRBJ1-2; D is uncertain. V lost 5 bases and J lost 4, with 17 bases in between. This CDR3 is 15 amino acids long. Per the germline V gene, CDR1 is MDHEN and CDR2 is SYDVKM. This CDR3 reads CASSPPEGGSYGYTF. CDR3 nucleotide sequence: TGTGCCAGCAGTCCCCCAGAAGGAGGAAGCTATGGCTACACCTTC.

This clonotype was detected a few times. The chain links TRBV28 to TRBJ1-2; 12 nucleotides agree with TRBD1. The CDR3 has 18 amino acids. Germline V lookup: CDR1 MDHEN, CDR2 SYDVKM. Unmatched junction bases numbered 10, after V lost 4 bases and J lost 1 base. The chain's CDR3 is CASSWLRGTGGSNYGYTF. CDR3 nucleotides: TGTGCCAGCAGTTGGCTCCGGGGGACAGGGGGCAGTAACTATGGCTACACCTTC.

A note on this clonotype: Its ends do not fully match the called genes, so a read error is possible. The chain employs TRBV18 and TRBJ2-7, with 11 bases fitting TRBD2. From germline, CDR1 is KGHSH and CDR2 LQKENI. CDR3 size: 16 residues. The CDR3: CASSPYTSGSSDEQYF. The CDR3 DNA sequence: TGTGCCAGCTCACCTTACACTAGCGGGAGCTCCGACGAGCAGTACTTC. The full variable domain, its missing parts supplied by reference TRBV18 and TRBJ2-7, is NAGVMQNPRHLVRRRGQEARLRCSPMKGHSHVYWYRQLPEEGLKFMVYLQKENIIDESGMPKERFSAEFPKEGPSILRIQQVVRGDSAAYFCASSPYTSGSSDEQYFGPGTRLTVT.

In its sample, this clonotype was seen many times. This sequence joins TRBV10-3 and TRBJ2-5, with TRBD1 matching 8 bases. The CDR3 has 14 residues. Germline-derived CDR1 and CDR2 are ENHRY and SYGVKD. Trimming took 6 bases from V and 1 from J; bases not matched to a gene: 4. CDR3 protein: CAIRGTGAQETQYF. CDR3 nucleotides: TGTGCCATCAGGGGGACAGGAGCCCAAGAGACCCAGTACTTC.

This clonotype was observed a few times. This chain joins TRBV21-1 and TRBJ1-2; the listed D gene, TRBD1, was not tested against the DNA. TRBV21-1 represents a pseudogene. The CDR3 is 16 amino acids. DNA of the CDR3: TGTGCCAGCAGCAAGGTTCCAGGGGATCGTAACTATGGCTACACCTTC. Translated, it gives CASSKVPGDRNYGYTF.

In its sample, this clonotype was seen a few times. This chain uses TRBV12-3 or TRBV12-4 with TRBJ1-1, with D possibly matching TRBD1 (5 bases). This CDR3 comprises 14 residues. V lost 7 bases, J lost 6 bases, and 18 bases lay in between. CDR3 DNA: TGTGCCAGCACCTGGGGGACGGTGGGGTCTGAAGCTTTCTTT. Translation: CASTWGTVGSEAFF.

This rearrangement joins TRBV4-1 to TRBJ2-1, with D unresolved. The germline gives CDR1 MGHRA, CDR2 YSYEKL. The CDR3 consists of 14 residues. Trimming left V 1 base short and J 7 bases short, with 11 bases between. The CDR3 loop is CASSQVLPDNEQFF. The CDR3 DNA is TGCGCCAGCAGCCAAGTCCTCCCAGATAATGAGCAGTTCTTC.

The chain has TRBV6-1 and TRBJ1-1; TRBD1 is a possible D gene (6 bases). CDR3 length equals 13 residues. Trimming shortened V by 0 bases and J by 8 bases, and 10 bases separated the two germline ends. Germline CDR1 MNHNS, CDR2 SASEGT. CDR3 nucleotide sequence: TGTGCCAGCAGTGAAGCATTAAGGGGGGAAGCTTTCTTT. As protein: CASSEALRGEAFF.

The V call is TRBV12-3 or TRBV12-4, the J call TRBJ2-1; TRBD1 or TRBD2 may be the D gene (5 bases each). With 6 bases removed from V and 8 bases from J, the gap between germline ends came to 20 bases. The CDR3 is 15 residues long. This CDR3 reads CASSRTGPGRHEQFF. In DNA, the CDR3 is TGTGCCAGCAGCCGGACGGGACCGGGACGTCATGAGCAGTTCTTC.

This clonotype was detected a few times. V is TRBV7-9 and J is TRBJ2-5; 11 nucleotides align to TRBD2. Germline CDR1 is SEHNR and CDR2 is FQNEAQ (reference sequence). V shed 3 bases and J 6 bases; nucleotides not matched to a gene: 15. This CDR3 is built from 18 residues. DNA of the CDR3: TGTGCCAGCAGCTTGGGATTTAGCGGGAGGGCCGGAGAACAGACCCAGTACTTC. Its protein is CASSLGFSGRAGEQTQYF.

The V gene is TRBV13, the J gene TRBJ1-1; D gene uncertain. Germline loops: CDR1 PRHDT, CDR2 FYEKMQ (reference sequence). This CDR3 has 15 residues. The V end was cut by 1 base, the J end by 0 bases, with 9 bases between. The CDR3 sequence: CASSLVTSLNTEAFF. In DNA form, the CDR3 reads TGTGCCAGCAGCTTAGTAACCAGCTTGAACACTGAAGCTTTCTTT.

This clonotype was seen a handful of times. The chain employs TRBV11-2 and TRBJ2-3, with D possibly TRBD2 on 6 matching bases. V lost 5 bases and J 6 bases, leaving 15 bases between the germline ends. Per germline, CDR1 SGHAT and CDR2 FQNNGV. The CDR3 has 14 residues. The CDR3 region is CASSLSPGRDTQYF. The CDR3 DNA follows: TGTGCCAGCAGCCTCTCCCCAGGGAGGGATACGCAGTATTTT.

A few counts support this clonotype. The genes are TRBV12-3 or TRBV12-4 and TRBJ2-3; D not certain. Trimming pared 1 base from V and 6 bases from J, leaving 5 bases between. This CDR3 has 12 amino acids. CDR3 residues: CASSLGYDTQYF. As DNA, the CDR3 is TGTGCCAGCAGTTTAGGCTATGATACGCAGTATTTT.

Ten or more counts support this clonotype. The chain couples TRBV6-1 to TRBJ2-1, with 8 bases identical to TRBD2. Losses at the gene ends were 10 bases for V and 4 bases for J; bases not matched to a gene: 6. The CDR3 is 13 amino acids. Germline assignment: CDR1 MNHNS and CDR2 SASEGT. DNA for the CDR3: TGTGCCACCAGGACTAGCAAGTACAATGAGCAGTTCTTC. This encodes CATRTSKYNEQFF.